The next 23 T cell receptor beta chains were all read from a single sample in a study of cytomegalovirus exposure and HLA in healthy donors. Profiling relied on immunoSEQ multiplex PCR, and the TCRdb table lists in-frame clones only, not all of them. The top ten hold 9.5% to 13% of the sample, which has over 85,000 clones, approximately 81% seen once. Sequenced: PBMCs. The receptors were gathered from a woman aged 18-35 years in good health and CMV-seropositive.

This clone was detected only once. The genes are TRBV7-2 and TRBJ1-2; 7 nucleotides agree with TRBD1. V trimming: 5 bases; J trimming: 6 bases; junction bases outside the gene matches: 9. Germline V gene lookup returns CDR1 SGHTA and CDR2 FQGNSA. This CDR3 spans 14 amino acids. The CDR3 reads CASSLEPGGHGYTF. DNA of the CDR3: TGTGCCAGCAGCCTGGAACCAGGGGGACATGGCTACACCTTC.

The sample holds a few counts of this clone. The chain couples TRBV7-9 to TRBJ1-2, with 7 bases lining up with TRBD1. CDR3 length: 13 residues. Germline V gene data show CDR1 as SEHNR and CDR2 as FQNEAQ (reference sequence). The CDR3 loop reads CALGGGTNYGYTF. CDR3 bases: TGTGCTTTAGGGGGCGGTACTAACTATGGCTACACCTTC.

The chain has TRBV7-2 and TRBJ1-2, with TRBD1 matching over 7 bases. The germline V gene encodes CDR1 SGHTA and CDR2 FQGNSA. CDR3 size: 14 residues. The V segment lost 0 bases and the J segment 6 bases; nucleotides outside the gene matches: 4. CDR3 loop: CASSLAITGDGYTF. CDR3 sequence (DNA): TGTGCCAGCAGCTTAGCTATAACAGGGGATGGCTACACCTTC. Based on the CDR3 plus reference TRBV7-2 and TRBJ1-2, the full variable domain is GAGVSQSPSNKVTEKGKDVELRCDPISGHTALYWYRQSLGQGLEFLIYFQGNSAPDKSGLPSDRFSAERTGGSVSTLTIQRTQQEDSAVYLCASSLAITGDGYTFGSGTRLTVV.

V usage is TRBV27 and J usage is TRBJ2-3, with 16 bases lining up with TRBD2. Germline lookup yields CDR1 MNHEY and CDR2 SMNVEV (reference sequence). The CDR3 has 17 amino acids. V shed 6 bases, J shed 5 bases, and the junction held 8 bases outside the gene matches. CDR3 sequence: CASSMGLAGGPGDTQYF. The CDR3 nucleotides are TGTGCCAGCAGCATGGGACTAGCGGGGGGGCCGGGAGATACGCAGTATTTT.

This clone occurred once. Other DNA sequences within the sample encode an identical CDR3. The chain is built from TRBV5-1 and TRBJ1-6; TRBD1 matches 10 bases. The germline V gene has CDR1 SGHRS and CDR2 YFSETQ. Trimming cost V 0 bases and J 9 bases; bases outside gene matches: 3. The CDR3 consists of 15 residues. The DNA for the CDR3 is TGCGCCAGCAGCTTGGGTGGGACAGGGGCTTCACCCCTCCACTTT. Translating it yields CASSLGGTGASPLHF.

The table lists this clone with a few counts. The chain couples TRBV7-7 to TRBJ2-5; the match to TRBD2 covers 8 bases. V shed 1 base and J 3 bases; nucleotides not matched to a gene: 4. This CDR3 comprises 15 residues. The germline V gene has CDR1 SSHAT and CDR2 FNYEAQ (reference sequence). The CDR3 nucleotides are TGTGCCAGCAGCTTAGAAGGGCGGGGGGAAGAGACCCAGTACTTC. Translation gives CASSLEGRGEETQYF.

This rearrangement joins TRBV2 to TRBJ1-2; D is unclear. The CDR3 is 14 amino acids. The V gene's germline CDR1 is SNHLY and CDR2 FYNNEI. The germline V and J ends were trimmed by 2 bases and 5 bases, with 12 bases remaining between them. The CDR3 DNA reads as TGTGCCAGCAGTGAATTTTCGCAGGTATATGGCTACACCTTC. Protein product: CASSEFSQVYGYTF.

The chain carries TRBV5-1 and TRBJ2-1, with D tentatively TRBD1 (6 bases). V dropped 1 base and J dropped 3 bases, with 14 bases sitting between them. Germline-derived CDR1 and CDR2 are SGHRS and YFSETQ. CDR3 size: 16 residues. Here the CDR3 reads CASSLLQGIDYNEQFF. For the CDR3, the DNA is TGCGCCAGCAGCTTGTTACAGGGCATTGACTACAATGAGCAGTTCTTC.

This chain joins TRBV2 and TRBJ1-1; TRBD1 aligns across 8 bases. Germline CDR1 and CDR2: SNHLY and FYNNEI. This CDR3 is 14 amino acids long. V shed 3 bases and J 4 bases; nucleotides not matched to a gene: 4. CDR3 sequence: CASSEQGAITEAFF. The DNA of the CDR3 is TGTGCCAGCAGTGAGCAGGGGGCGATCACTGAAGCTTTCTTT. The whole variable domain, filled in from reference TRBV2 and TRBJ1-1, reads EPEVTQTPSHQVTQMGQEVILRCVPISNHLYFYWYRQILGQKVEFLVSFYNNEISEKSEIFDDQFSVERPDGSNFTLKIRSTKLEDSAMYFCASSEQGAITEAFFGQGTRLTVV.

This sequence joins TRBV7-9 and TRBJ2-3; TRBD2 is a possible D gene (6 bases). The CDR3 covers 14 residues. Trimming left V 6 bases short and J 3 bases short, with 13 bases between. Germline-derived CDR1 and CDR2 are SEHNR and FQNEAQ (reference sequence). DNA for the CDR3: TGTGCCAGCAGTAGGGGAGGAGAAACAGATACGCAGTATTTT. Residues: CASSRGGETDTQYF.

J is TRBJ2-2 and V is TRBV10-3; TRBD1 is a possible D gene (6 bases). This CDR3 contains 18 residues. V was trimmed by 0 bases and J by 3 bases, leaving 17 bases between them. Germline CDR1 reads ENHRY; CDR2 reads SYGVKD. The CDR3: CAISESRLDSIYTGELFF. CDR3 in DNA: TGTGCCATCAGTGAGTCGAGACTGGACAGCATATACACCGGGGAGCTGTTTTTT.

The chain has TRBV28 and TRBJ1-5; 7 bases fit TRBD1. Germline V CDR1 and CDR2: MDHEN, SYDVKM. The V gene end was trimmed by 5 bases and the J gene end by 2 bases; junction bases not matched to a gene: 6. This CDR3 spans 15 amino acids. As DNA, the CDR3 is TGTGCCAGCAGTGTAATTACAGGGGGCAATCAGCCCCAGCATTTT. Translated, it gives CASSVITGGNQPQHF.

J is TRBJ1-5 and V is TRBV4-3; 7 positions match TRBD1. Trimming cost V 1 base and J 2 bases; bases outside gene matches: 8. The length of the CDR3 is 17 residues. Germline assignment: CDR1 LGHNA and CDR2 YSLEER. CDR3: CASSQGVTGAGNQPQHF. Written as DNA, the CDR3 is TGCGCCAGCAGCCAAGGGGTCACAGGGGCAGGCAATCAGCCCCAGCATTTT.

The chain couples TRBV5-6 to TRBJ2-3, with D tentatively TRBD1 (6 bases). CDR3 size: 16 residues. CDR1 SGHDT and CDR2 YYEEEE come from the germline V gene. Trimming cost V 0 bases and J 2 bases, with 13 bases left between them. CDR3 in amino acids: CASSLVPQGYTDTQYF. In DNA form, the CDR3 reads TGTGCCAGCAGCTTGGTACCGCAGGGGTACACAGATACGCAGTATTTT.

The V call is TRBV7-7, the J call TRBJ2-3; 10 nucleotides agree with TRBD2. This CDR3 contains 16 residues. The germline CDR1 and CDR2 sequences are SSHAT and FNYEAQ (reference sequence). Trimming removed 5 bases from V and 0 bases from J; junction bases left unmatched: 5. CDR3 nucleotides: TGTGCCAGCAGCCCAACTAGCGGGGCCAGCACAGATACGCAGTATTTT. Translated: CASSPTSGASTDTQYF.

The rearrangement links TRBV5-5 to TRBJ2-5, with D perhaps matching TRBD2 (5 bases). Per the germline V gene, CDR1 is SGHKS and CDR2 is YYEKEE (reference sequence). The germline V and J ends were trimmed by 3 bases and 5 bases, with 14 bases remaining between them. The length of the CDR3 is 14 residues. The CDR3 loop reads CASSSPTGMETQYF. The CDR3 DNA follows: TGTGCCAGCAGCTCACCCACCGGGATGGAGACCCAGTACTTC.

This chain joins TRBV28 and TRBJ2-3; perhaps TRBD1 as D (6 bases). Trimming stripped 4 bases from V and 5 bases from J, with 13 bases between. This CDR3 comprises 14 residues. The V gene's germline CDR1 is MDHEN and CDR2 SYDVKM. CDR3 amino acids: CASSSSQGRDTQYF. CDR3 bases: TGTGCCAGCAGTTCCTCACAGGGACGAGATACGCAGTATTTT.

V is TRBV27 and J is TRBJ2-3; no clear D gene. The germline CDR1 and CDR2 sequences are MNHEY and SMNVEV (reference sequence). V lost 6 bases and J 6 bases, leaving 10 bases between the germline ends. This CDR3 has 12 residues. The CDR3 is CASRNPSDTQYF. The CDR3 nucleotides are TGTGCCAGCAGGAATCCTAGTGATACGCAGTATTTT.

The rearrangement uses TRBV9 and TRBJ2-3; TRBD2 matches 11 bases. Germline assignment: CDR1 SGDLS and CDR2 YYNGEE. This CDR3 is built from 15 residues. Trimming removed 4 bases from V and 5 bases from J; junction bases left unmatched: 6. The CDR3 DNA follows: TGTGCCAGCAGCTACCCTAGCGGGGGGAAAGATACGCAGTATTTT. It encodes CASSYPSGGKDTQYF. The full variable domain, its missing parts supplied by reference TRBV9 and TRBJ2-3, is DSGVTQTPKHLITATGQRVTLRCSPRSGDLSVYWYQQSLDQGLQFLIQYYNGEERAKGNILERFSAQQFPDLHSELNLSSLELGDSALYFCASSYPSGGKDTQYFGPGTRLTVL.

This clone was recorded once. This sequence joins TRBV4-3 and TRBJ2-3, with 11 bases identical to TRBD2. Germline V lookup: CDR1 LGHNA, CDR2 YSLEER. V lost 4 bases and J lost 4; bases outside the gene matches: 7. This CDR3 region has 16 residues. CDR3 DNA: TGCGCCAGCAGCCGGAGACTAGCGGGGAAGTCAGATACGCAGTATTTT. Protein: CASSRRLAGKSDTQYF.

The chain has TRBV7-2 and TRBJ2-2, with 11 bases fitting TRBD2. The V gene's germline CDR1 is SGHTA and CDR2 FQGNSA. The V gene end was trimmed by 3 bases and the J gene end by 4 bases; junction bases not matched to a gene: 4. The CDR3 is made up of 16 amino acids. The CDR3 protein is CASSFLAGGGTGELFF. As DNA, the CDR3 is TGTGCCAGCAGCTTCCTAGCGGGAGGAGGCACCGGGGAGCTGTTTTTT.

This clone was seen once. This chain connects TRBV30 to TRBJ1-3; D gene unclear. V lost 1 base and J lost 2, with 6 bases in between. Germline CDR1 reads GTSNPN; CDR2 reads SVGIG (reference sequence). The CDR3 runs to 13 residues. This CDR3 reads CAWSGAPGNTIYF. The CDR3 nucleotides read TGTGCCTGGAGTGGGGCACCTGGAAACACCATATATTTT.

This clone has just one count. The chain joins TRBV30 to TRBJ2-7, with 7 positions matching TRBD1. Trimming cost V 5 bases and J 5 bases; bases outside gene matches: 12. This CDR3 comprises 14 residues. Per the germline V gene, CDR1 is GTSNPN and CDR2 is SVGIG (reference sequence). CDR3 DNA sequence: TGTGCCTGGTTATCCGGGACAGAAGGAAACGAGCAGTACTTC. As protein: CAWLSGTEGNEQYF.